Sequencing of this T cell receptor beta chain was carried out in a study of beta chain features in type 1 diabetes. Comment on this clone: Its target is unknown.

General study points: High TCR expression in some cells could lead to their over-representation in cDNA sequencing. The study found fewer insertions and more deletions at VDJ junctions in type 1 diabetes patients. TCRB CDR3s were moderately but significantly shorter in Type 1 diabetes patients in all four CD4+ subsets.

cDNA synthesis used the whole RNA isolate, giving expressed TCRB sequences. An average of about 3.5 million reads was obtained for naive, central memory and regulatory T cell samples. Here immunoSEQ multiplex PCR was the method, and the copy in TCRdb shows in-frame clones only, minus some. Of 600,000 or so clones listed, roughly an eighth are singletons. The receptor comes from a man aged 30 to 39 with type 1 diabetes. Sequencing was done on a sample of naive CD4+ T cells from blood.

The CDR3 protein is CASSSQGQNTEAFF. The DNA for the CDR3 is TGCGCCAGCAGCTCCCAGGGGCAGAACACTGAAGCTTTCTTT. The rearrangement links TRBV5-1 to TRBJ1-1; the D gene is possibly TRBD1 (6 bases). Per the germline V gene, CDR1 is SGHRS and CDR2 is YFSETQ. Trimming took off 3 bases at V and 1 base at J, with 10 bases between the two ends. CDR3 length: 14 residues.